The entry that follows covers one T cell receptor beta chain sequence. A much more abundant neighbour one base away suggests this may be a read error. The germline gives CDR1 SGHDN, CDR2 FVKESK. V was pared by 0 bases and J by 0 bases, with 14 bases between. The CDR3 extends over 17 amino acids. The data belong to a study of regulatory T cells in long-lasting Graves disease. CDR3 regions were amplified by Arm-PCR using iRepertoire HTBI primers to build TCR beta libraries. MiXCR was run by TCRdb on the multiplex PCR reads, yielding one entry per CDR3 protein. The top ten clones hold roughly 7.7% of a sample with roughly 410,000 distinct CDR3 sequences, over 12% of them seen once. Specified time point: newly diagnosed GD, antithyroid drugs for less than 3 months. The TCR library used RNA extracted from PBMCs. This sample was shared with a second study, whose subject was T cells in Graves' hyperthyroidism and ophthalmopathy.

The V call is TRBV14, the J call TRBJ1-2; D not certain. This clonotype was sampled from a woman aged 40 to 50 with Graves disease. Specimen: peripheral blood mononuclear cells (PBMCs), collected at new diagnosis, from a patient treated with antithyroid drugs. This CDR3 reads CASSQDLEAESNYGYTF. In nucleotides, the CDR3 is TGTGCCAGCAGCCAAGATCTCGAGGCAGAGTCTAACTATGGCTACACCTTC.